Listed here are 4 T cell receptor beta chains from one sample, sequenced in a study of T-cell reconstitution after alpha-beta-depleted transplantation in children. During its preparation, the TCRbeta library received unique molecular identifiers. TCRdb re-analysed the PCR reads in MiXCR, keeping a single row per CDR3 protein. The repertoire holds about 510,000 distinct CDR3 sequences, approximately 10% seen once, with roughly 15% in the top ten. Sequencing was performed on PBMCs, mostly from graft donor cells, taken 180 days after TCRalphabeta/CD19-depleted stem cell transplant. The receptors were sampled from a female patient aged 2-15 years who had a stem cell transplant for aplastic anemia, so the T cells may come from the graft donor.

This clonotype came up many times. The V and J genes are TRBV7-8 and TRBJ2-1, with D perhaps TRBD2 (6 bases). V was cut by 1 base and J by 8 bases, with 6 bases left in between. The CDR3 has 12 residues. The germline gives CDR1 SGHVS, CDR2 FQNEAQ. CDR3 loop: CASSLGLDEQFF. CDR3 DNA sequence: TGTGCCAGCAGCTTAGGACTAGATGAGCAGTTCTTC.

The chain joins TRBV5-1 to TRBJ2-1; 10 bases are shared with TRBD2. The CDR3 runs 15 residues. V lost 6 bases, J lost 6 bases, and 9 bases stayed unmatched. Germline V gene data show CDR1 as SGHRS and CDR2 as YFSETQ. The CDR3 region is CASTSGTSDFNEQFF. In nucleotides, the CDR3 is TGCGCCAGCACCTCCGGGACTAGCGATTTCAATGAGCAGTTCTTC.

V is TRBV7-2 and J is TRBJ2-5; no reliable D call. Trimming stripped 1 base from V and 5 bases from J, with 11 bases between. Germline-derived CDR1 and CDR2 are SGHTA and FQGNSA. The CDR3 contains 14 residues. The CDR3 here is CASSLGPGSETQYF. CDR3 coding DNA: TGTGCCAGCAGCTTAGGACCGGGTAGCGAGACCCAGTACTTC.

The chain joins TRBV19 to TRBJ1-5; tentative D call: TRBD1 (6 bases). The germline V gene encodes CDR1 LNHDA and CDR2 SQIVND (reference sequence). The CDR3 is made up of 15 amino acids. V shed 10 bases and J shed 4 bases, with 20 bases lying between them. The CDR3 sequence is CATWSGAKGNQPQHF. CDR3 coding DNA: TGTGCCACCTGGTCGGGGGCAAAGGGGAATCAGCCCCAGCATTTT. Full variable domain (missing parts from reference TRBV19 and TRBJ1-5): DGGITQSPKYLFRKEGQNVTLSCEQNLNHDAMYWYRQDPGQGLRLIYYSQIVNDFQKGDIAEGYSVSREKKESFPLTVTSAQKNPTAFYLCATWSGAKGNQPQHFGDGTRLSIL.